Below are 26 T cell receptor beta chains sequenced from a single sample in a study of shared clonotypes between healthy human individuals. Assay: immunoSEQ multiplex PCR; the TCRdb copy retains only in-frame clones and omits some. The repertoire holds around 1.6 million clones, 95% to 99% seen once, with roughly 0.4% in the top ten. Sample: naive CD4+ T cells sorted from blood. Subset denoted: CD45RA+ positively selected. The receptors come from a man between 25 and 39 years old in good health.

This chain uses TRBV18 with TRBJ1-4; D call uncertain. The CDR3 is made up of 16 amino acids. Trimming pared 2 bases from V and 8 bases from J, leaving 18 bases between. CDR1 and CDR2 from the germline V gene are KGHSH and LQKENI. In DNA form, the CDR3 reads TGTGCCAGCTCACCAACACCGGGCCTCGATTTGGAAAAACTGTTTTTT. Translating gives CASSPTPGLDLEKLFF.

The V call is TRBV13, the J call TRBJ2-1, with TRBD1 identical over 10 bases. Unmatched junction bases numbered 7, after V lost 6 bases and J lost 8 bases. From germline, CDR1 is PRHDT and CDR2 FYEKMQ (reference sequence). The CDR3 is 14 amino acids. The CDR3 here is CASRKAGTGDEQFF. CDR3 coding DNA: TGTGCCAGCAGAAAAGCCGGGACAGGGGATGAGCAGTTCTTC.

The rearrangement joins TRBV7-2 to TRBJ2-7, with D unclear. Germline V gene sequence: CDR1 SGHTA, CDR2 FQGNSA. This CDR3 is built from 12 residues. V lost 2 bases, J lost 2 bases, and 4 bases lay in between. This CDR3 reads CASSLPTYEQYF. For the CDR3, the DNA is TGTGCCAGCAGCTTACCTACCTACGAGCAGTACTTC.

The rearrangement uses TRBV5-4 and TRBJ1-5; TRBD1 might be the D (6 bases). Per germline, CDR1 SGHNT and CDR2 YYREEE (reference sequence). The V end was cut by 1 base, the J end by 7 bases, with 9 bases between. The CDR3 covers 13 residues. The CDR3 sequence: CASSLKGGQPQHF. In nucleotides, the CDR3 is TGTGCCAGCAGCTTGAAGGGGGGCCAGCCCCAGCATTTT. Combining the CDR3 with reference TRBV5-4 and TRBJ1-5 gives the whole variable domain ETGVTQSPTHLIKTRGQQVTLRCSSQSGHNTVSWYQQALGQGPQFIFQYYREEENGRGNFPPRFSGLQFPNYSSELNVNALELDDSALYLCASSLKGGQPQHFGDGTRLSIL.

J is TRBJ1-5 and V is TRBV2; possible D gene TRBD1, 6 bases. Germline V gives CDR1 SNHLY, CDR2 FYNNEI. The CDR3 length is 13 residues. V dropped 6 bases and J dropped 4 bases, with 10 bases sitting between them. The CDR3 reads CASRYRVNQPQHF. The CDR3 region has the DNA TGTGCCAGCAGATACAGGGTGAATCAGCCCCAGCATTTT.

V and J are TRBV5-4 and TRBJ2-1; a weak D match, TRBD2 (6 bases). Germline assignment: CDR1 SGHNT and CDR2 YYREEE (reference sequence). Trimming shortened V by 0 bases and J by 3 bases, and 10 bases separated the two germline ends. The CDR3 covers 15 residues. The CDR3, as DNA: TGTGCCAGCAGCTTGGGGAGACTAGACTACAATGAGCAGTTCTTC. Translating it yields CASSLGRLDYNEQFF.

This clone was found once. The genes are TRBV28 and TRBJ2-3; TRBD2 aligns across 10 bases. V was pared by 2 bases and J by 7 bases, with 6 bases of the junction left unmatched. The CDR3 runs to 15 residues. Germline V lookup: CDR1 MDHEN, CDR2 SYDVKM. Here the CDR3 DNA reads TGTGCCAGCAGTTTACCCCTAGCGGGAGTAAATACGCAGTATTTT. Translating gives CASSLPLAGVNTQYF. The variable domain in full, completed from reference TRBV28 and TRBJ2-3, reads DVKVTQSSRYLVKRTGEKVFLECVQDMDHENMFWYRQDPGLGLRLIYFSYDVKMKEKGDIPEGYSVSREKKERFSLILESASTNQTSMYLCASSLPLAGVNTQYFGPGTRLTVL.

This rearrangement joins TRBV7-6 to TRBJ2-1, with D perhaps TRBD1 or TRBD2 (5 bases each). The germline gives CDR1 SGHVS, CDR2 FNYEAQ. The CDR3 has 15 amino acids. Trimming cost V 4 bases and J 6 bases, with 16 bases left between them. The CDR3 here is CASSSTGEGSNEQFF. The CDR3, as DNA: TGTGCCAGCAGCTCAACGGGTGAGGGGTCCAATGAGCAGTTCTTC.

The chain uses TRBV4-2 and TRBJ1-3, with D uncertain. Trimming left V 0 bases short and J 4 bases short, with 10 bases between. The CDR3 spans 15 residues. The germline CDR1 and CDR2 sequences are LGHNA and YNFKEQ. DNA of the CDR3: TGTGCCAGCAGCCAAGATCGGGCTTTAGGAAACACCATATATTTT. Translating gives CASSQDRALGNTIYF.

Written as DNA, the CDR3 is TGTGCCAGCAGTTCCCTACCCCACATTCAGTACTTC. As protein: CASSSLPHIQYF. The genes are TRBV6-6 and TRBJ2-4; no firm D call. This CDR3 contains 12 residues. Germline CDR1 and CDR2: MNHNY and SVGAGI (reference sequence). Trimming shortened V by 4 bases and J by 8 bases, and 9 bases separated the two germline ends.

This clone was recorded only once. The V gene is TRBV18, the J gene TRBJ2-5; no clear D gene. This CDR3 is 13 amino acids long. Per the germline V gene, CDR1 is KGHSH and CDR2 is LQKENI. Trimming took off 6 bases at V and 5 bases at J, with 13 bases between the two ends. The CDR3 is CASSPLDWETQYF. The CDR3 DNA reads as TGTGCCAGCTCCCCTCTAGATTGGGAGACCCAGTACTTC.

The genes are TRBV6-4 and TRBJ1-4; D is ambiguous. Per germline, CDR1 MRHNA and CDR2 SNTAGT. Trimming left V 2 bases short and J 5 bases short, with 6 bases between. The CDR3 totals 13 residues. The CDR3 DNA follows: TGTGCCAGCAGTGACCAGATGAATGAAAAACTGTTTTTT. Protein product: CASSDQMNEKLFF.

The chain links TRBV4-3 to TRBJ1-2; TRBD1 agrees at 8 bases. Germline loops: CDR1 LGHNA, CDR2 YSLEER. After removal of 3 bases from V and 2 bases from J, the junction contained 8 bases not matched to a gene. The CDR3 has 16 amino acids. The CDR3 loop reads CASSQGGTGINYGYTF. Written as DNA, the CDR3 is TGCGCCAGCAGCCAGGGGGGGACAGGCATAAACTATGGCTACACCTTC.

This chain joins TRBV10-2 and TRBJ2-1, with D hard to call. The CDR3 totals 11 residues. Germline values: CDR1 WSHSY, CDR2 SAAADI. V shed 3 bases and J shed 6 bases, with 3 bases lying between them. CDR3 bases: TGCGCCAGCAGTGACCTCAATGAGCAGTTCTTC. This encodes CASSDLNEQFF.

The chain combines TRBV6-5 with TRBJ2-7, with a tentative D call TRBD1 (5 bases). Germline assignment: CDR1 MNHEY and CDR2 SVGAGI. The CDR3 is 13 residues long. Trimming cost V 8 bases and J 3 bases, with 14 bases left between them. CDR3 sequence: CASAQGRRYEQYF. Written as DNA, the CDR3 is TGTGCCAGCGCCCAGGGTCGGCGCTACGAGCAGTACTTC.

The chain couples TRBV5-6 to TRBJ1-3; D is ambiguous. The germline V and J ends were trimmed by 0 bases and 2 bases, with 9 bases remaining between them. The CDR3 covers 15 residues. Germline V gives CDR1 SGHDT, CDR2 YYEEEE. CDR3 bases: TGTGCCAGCAGCTTGGTGGTTGGGCCTGGAAACACCATATATTTT. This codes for CASSLVVGPGNTIYF.

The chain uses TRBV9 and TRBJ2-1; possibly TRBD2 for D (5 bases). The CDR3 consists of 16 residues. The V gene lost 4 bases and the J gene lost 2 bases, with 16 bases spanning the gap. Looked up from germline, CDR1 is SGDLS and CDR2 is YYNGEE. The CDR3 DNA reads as TGTGCCAGCAGCCCCGACCTGACTATGACCTACAATGAGCAGTTCTTC. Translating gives CASSPDLTMTYNEQFF.

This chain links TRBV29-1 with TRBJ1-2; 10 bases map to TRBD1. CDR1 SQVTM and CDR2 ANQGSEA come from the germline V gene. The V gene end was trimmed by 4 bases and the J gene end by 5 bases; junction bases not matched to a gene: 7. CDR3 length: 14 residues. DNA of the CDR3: TGCAGCGTTGGTGGGGACAGGGGTTCGTATGGCTACACCTTC. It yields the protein CSVGGDRGSYGYTF.

This chain's CDR3 is CAWRNAETGELFF. The CDR3 bases are TGTGCCTGGAGAAACGCGGAGACCGGGGAGCTGTTTTTT. The J gene is TRBJ2-2, the V gene TRBV30; D not certain. There are 13 residues in the CDR3. Trimming took 3 bases from V and 5 from J, leaving 10 bases between them. Germline CDR1 reads GTSNPN; CDR2 reads SVGIG (reference sequence).

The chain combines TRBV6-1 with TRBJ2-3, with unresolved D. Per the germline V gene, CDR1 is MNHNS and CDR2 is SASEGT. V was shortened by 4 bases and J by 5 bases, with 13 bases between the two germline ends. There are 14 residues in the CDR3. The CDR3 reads CASSVSQTQDTQYF. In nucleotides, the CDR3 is TGTGCCAGCAGTGTGTCACAGACTCAAGATACGCAGTATTTT.

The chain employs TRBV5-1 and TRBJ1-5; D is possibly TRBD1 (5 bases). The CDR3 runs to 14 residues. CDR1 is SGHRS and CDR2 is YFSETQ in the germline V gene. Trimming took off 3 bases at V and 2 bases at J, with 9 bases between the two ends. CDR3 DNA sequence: TGCGCCAGCAGCTCAGGGATGGGCAATCAGCCCCAGCATTTT. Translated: CASSSGMGNQPQHF.

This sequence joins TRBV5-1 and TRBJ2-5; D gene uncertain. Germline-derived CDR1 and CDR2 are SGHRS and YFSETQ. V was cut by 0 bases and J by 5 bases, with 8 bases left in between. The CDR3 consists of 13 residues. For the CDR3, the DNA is TGCGCCAGCAGCTTGGAGGTCTCGGAGACCCAGTACTTC. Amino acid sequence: CASSLEVSETQYF.

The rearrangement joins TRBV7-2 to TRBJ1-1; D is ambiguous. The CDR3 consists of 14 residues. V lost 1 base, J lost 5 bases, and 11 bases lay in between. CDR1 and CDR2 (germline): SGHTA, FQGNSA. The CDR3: CASSLGVRGTEAFF. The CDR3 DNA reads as TGTGCCAGCAGCTTAGGGGTAAGAGGGACTGAAGCTTTCTTT.

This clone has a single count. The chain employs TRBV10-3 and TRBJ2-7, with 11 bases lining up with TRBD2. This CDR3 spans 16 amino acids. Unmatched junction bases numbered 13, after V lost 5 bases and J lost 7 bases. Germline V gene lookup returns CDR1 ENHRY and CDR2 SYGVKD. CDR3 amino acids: CAISSSGRAGSAEQYF. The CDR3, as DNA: TGTGCCATCAGTAGTAGCGGGAGGGCCGGATCTGCAGAGCAGTACTTC.

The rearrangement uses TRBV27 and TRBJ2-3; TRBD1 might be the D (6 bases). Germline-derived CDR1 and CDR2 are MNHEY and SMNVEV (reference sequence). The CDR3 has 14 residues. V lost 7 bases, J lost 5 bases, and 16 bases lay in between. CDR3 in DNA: TGTGCCAGCACCTTGACAGGCAAAGGAGATACGCAGTATTTT. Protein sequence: CASTLTGKGDTQYF.

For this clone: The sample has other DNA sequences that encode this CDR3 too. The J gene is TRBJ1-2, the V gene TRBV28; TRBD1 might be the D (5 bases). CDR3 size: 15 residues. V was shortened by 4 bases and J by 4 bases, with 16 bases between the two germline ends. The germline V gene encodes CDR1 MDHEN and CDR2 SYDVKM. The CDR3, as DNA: TGTGCCAGCAGTTCTGGCACCGGGGGATTCTATGGCTACACCTTC. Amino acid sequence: CASSSGTGGFYGYTF.